What follows describes a single T cell receptor (beta chain). What it binds is unknown. The source of the sample is a study of cytomegalovirus exposure and HLA in healthy donors. The PCR had 60 Vbeta and 13 Jbeta primers. Repertoires were generated with immunoSEQ multiplex PCR, while TCRdb's copy carries only in-frame clones and drops some. The table records some 170,000 clones, approximately 78% of them present only once. Study-wide results and limits: There were around 160 TCR beta chains listed as cytomegalovirus-associated.

The TCR comes from a woman in her late teens or twenties in good health and CMV-seronegative. The specimen sequenced was PBMCs.

The CDR3 DNA follows: TGCGCCAGCAGCTTGGACGGGGGGACAACCGGGGAGCTGTTTTTT. It encodes CASSLDGGTTGELFF. The J gene is TRBJ2-2, the V gene TRBV5-1; D might be TRBD2 (7 bases). Germline lookup yields CDR1 SGHRS and CDR2 YFSETQ. With 0 bases removed from V and 5 bases from J, the gap between germline ends came to 11 bases. CDR3 length: 15 amino acids.